The rows below give T cell receptor beta chains drawn from one sample of a study of regulatory T cells in long-lasting Graves disease. TCRdb independently ran MiXCR on the multiplex PCR reads; one entry per CDR3 protein. This table holds a few hundred thousand distinct CDR3 sequences, about 11% found once. These data also featured in a second study, about T cells in Graves' hyperthyroidism and ophthalmopathy.

Sequenced here: peripheral blood mononuclear cells (PBMCs), sampled at new diagnosis, from a patient treated with antithyroid drugs. The receptor source for this set is a woman aged 18-30 years with Graves disease. The CDR3 runs from the conserved cysteine through the conserved F or W. The D gene is left open where the match is weak. The size of a clone is reported for some rows only, either as once, few or many, or as a class for expanded clones.

TRBJ1-1 . . TRBV29-1 TGCAGCGTGGGCCCCGGGTTGGGTGGGGCCACCGAAGCTTTCTTT CSVGPGLGGATEAFF
TRBJ2-1 . many TRBV9 TGTGCCAGCAGCGACGAGGGGCTCTACAATGAGCAGTTCTTC CASSDEGLYNEQFF
TRBJ2-1 . many TRBV10-2 TGCGCCAGCAGTGAGTACGCAGATAGCTCCTACAATGAGCAGTTCTTC CASSEYADSSYNEQFF
TRBJ2-7 TRBD1 many TRBV6-2/TRBV6-3 TGTGCCAGCAGTCGACAGGGGAAGGAGCAGTACTTC CASSRQGKEQYF
TRBJ2-3 . many TRBV12-3/TRBV12-4 TGTGCCAGCAGTTTCGCGTCTCGGGGGGATACGCAGTATTTT CASSFASRGDTQYF
TRBJ2-7 . many TRBV28 TGTGCCAGCGCTATAAGGGGGAGAATTAGCTCCTACGAGCAGTACTTC CASAIRGRISSYEQYF
TRBJ2-6 . few TRBV15 TGTGCCACCAGCGGAGACTCTGGGGCCAACGTCCTGACTTTC CATSGDSGANVLTF
TRBJ2-3 . many TRBV28 TGTGCCAGCAGTTTATCCCTAGAAGATACGCAGTATTTT CASSLSLEDTQYF
TRBJ1-4 . . TRBV20-1 TGCAGTGCTAGAGCCGGGGGATACACCATTTTTCCAACTAATGAAAAACTGTTTTTT CSARAGGYTIFPTNEKLFF
TRBJ2-1 . . TRBV6-1 TGTGCCAGCAGCGGCTACTCCTACAATGAGCAGTTCTTC CASSGYSYNEQFF
TRBJ1-2 . many TRBV14 TGTGCCAGCAGCCAAGAGGGTTTGATGAACTATGGCTACACCTTC CASSQEGLMNYGYTF
TRBJ2-1 . many TRBV6-2/TRBV6-3 TGTGCCAGCAGTTACCCCTACCGGAGGCTCGGTGAGCAGTTCTTC CASSYPYRRLGEQFF
TRBJ1-1 . . TRBV19 TGTGCCAGCGCTGATAACAGGAAAATGAACACTGAAGCTTTCTTT CASADNRKMNTEAFF
TRBJ1-2 TRBD1 few TRBV27 TGTGCCAGCAGTGCCAGGGGGAAAAACTATGGCTACACCTTC CASSARGKNYGYTF
TRBJ1-3 . . TRBV18 TGTGCCAGCTCACCCCAAACAGTCTCTGGAAACACCATATATTTT CASSPQTVSGNTIYF
TRBJ2-5 . many TRBV12-3/TRBV12-4 TGTGCCAGCAGACGAGGAGAGAATCGAGAGACCCAGTACTTC CASRRGENRETQYF
TRBJ1-6 TRBD1 . TRBV20-1 TGCAGTGCCAGGGGACAGAGTTCACCCCTCCACTTT CSARGQSSPLHF
TRBJ2-1 TRBD2 many TRBV7-2 TGTGCCAGCAGCAGGACTAGCGGGAGCAATGAGCAGTTCTTC CASSRTSGSNEQFF
TRBJ1-2 . many TRBV13 TGTGCCAGCAGCCCCCCCCATCCTATGGGAATCTATGGCTACACCTTC CASSPPHPMGIYGYTF
TRBJ2-5 . few TRBV7-2 TGTGCCAGCAGCTTAGCGCTAAGTGGACCGTACCAAGAGACCCAGTACTTC CASSLALSGPYQETQYF
TRBJ1-1 . many TRBV20-1 TGCAGTGCTAGCCGTACTACAGGGCTCACTGAAGCTTTCTTT CSASRTTGLTEAFF
TRBJ1-4 . many TRBV20-1 TGCAGTGCTAGAGATCCCGATGTTGGCGCGAGCAAACTGTTTTTT CSARDPDVGASKLFF
TRBJ2-1 . . TRBV7-2 TGTGCCAGCACCTCGGGCTCCTACAATGAGCAGTTCTTC CASTSGSYNEQFF
TRBJ1-1 TRBD1 many TRBV6-1 TGTGCCAGCAGTGGTTTGATGGGACAGATGAACACTGAAGCTTTCTTT CASSGLMGQMNTEAFF
TRBJ2-5 . many TRBV3-1 TGTGCCAGCAGCCAATTCGGGGAGACCCAGTACTTC CASSQFGETQYF
TRBJ2-1 TRBD2 many TRBV20-1 TGCAGTGCTAGAGAGGGAGGGTACAATGAGCAGTTCTTC CSAREGGYNEQFF
TRBJ1-4 . many TRBV7-2 TGTGCCAGCAGCTTAGCTCAGAGAAATGAAAAACTGTTTTTT CASSLAQRNEKLFF
TRBJ2-1 . many TRBV6-1 TGTGCCAGCAGTGAGGAGATCTGGGATGAGCAGTTCTTC CASSEEIWDEQFF
TRBJ1-5 TRBD1 . TRBV4-1 TGCGCCAGCAGCCAAGATGACGGGACAGGGGGCTTACGGAGCAATCAGCCCCAGCATTTT CASSQDDGTGGLRSNQPQHF
TRBJ2-2 . many TRBV7-2 TGTGCCAGCACCCCGGCCCGGCGACCGAACACCGGGGAGCTGTTTTTT CASTPARRPNTGELFF
TRBJ1-2 . few TRBV5-1 TGCGCCAGCAGCTGGGGGGACAACTATGGCTACACCTTC CASSWGDNYGYTF
TRBJ2-5 . . TRBV7-6 TGTGCCAGCAGCTTAAAATTTGAAGAGACCCAGTACTTC CASSLKFEETQYF
TRBJ2-7 TRBD2 . TRBV14 TGTGCCAGCAAGGCTAGCGGGAGTTTACCCTACGAGCAGTACTTC CASKASGSLPYEQYF
TRBJ2-2 . few TRBV6-9 TGTGCCAGCAGTTACGGGCAGACCCGGAACACCGGGGAGCTGTTTTTT CASSYGQTRNTGELFF
TRBJ2-5 . . TRBV11-2 TGTGCCAGCAGCACCTCGCCGAGCGCGCCCCAGTACTTC CASSTSPSAPQYF
TRBJ2-5 . many TRBV12-5 TGTGCTAGTGGTGGGACTCGAGAGACCCAGTACTTC CASGGTRETQYF
TRBJ2-5 . many TRBV20-1 TGCAGTGCTCACCTCGGTACCCAGTACTTC CSAHLGTQYF
TRBJ1-1 TRBD1 many TRBV5-6 TGTGCCAGCAGCTTGATGACAGGGGGATGGAACACTGAAGCTTTCTTT CASSLMTGGWNTEAFF
TRBJ1-2 . many TRBV20-1 TGCAGTGCTCCTAGGGACACCGGGGGCTACACCTTC CSAPRDTGGYTF
TRBJ2-1 . many TRBV7-2 TGTGCCAGCAGCTTCCTAGCGCCAATCAATGAGCAGTTCTTC CASSFLAPINEQFF
TRBJ1-2 . many TRBV6-1 TGTGCCAGCAGGCTAGACCCGGGGGGAGGTGGCTACACCTTC CASRLDPGGGGYTF
TRBJ2-4 . . TRBV20-1 TGCAGTGCTAGAGTCCTAGGACAAAACATTCAGTACTTC CSARVLGQNIQYF
TRBJ1-1 TRBD1 many TRBV15 TGTGCCACCAGCAGAGATCTTCAGGGGGCGAACACTGAAGCTTTCTTT CATSRDLQGANTEAFF
TRBJ2-2 . many TRBV7-3 TGTGCCAGCAGCCCGACCGCGAACACCGGGGAGCTGTTTTTT CASSPTANTGELFF
TRBJ2-3 . . TRBV4-3 TGCGCCAGCAGCCCCCAGCGCCAGAGAACAGATACGCAGTATTTT CASSPQRQRTDTQYF
TRBJ2-2 . few TRBV20-1 TGCAGTGCTAGAGACCAGGAGGGGAACACCGGGGAGCTGTTTTTT CSARDQEGNTGELFF
TRBJ1-5 . . TRBV5-1 TGCGCCAGCCTAGACAGGCCGGAATCGAGCAGGGGCAATCAGCCCCAGCATTTT CASLDRPESSRGNQPQHF
TRBJ2-1 TRBD1 many TRBV7-6 TGTGCCAGCAGCCCGGATTGGGACAGGGACGACAATGAGCAGTTCTTC CASSPDWDRDDNEQFF
TRBJ2-7 TRBD2 many TRBV11-2 TGTGCCAGCACCAAGTCAAGCGGGAGGCCTTACGAGCAGTACTTC CASTKSSGRPYEQYF
TRBJ1-5 . many TRBV28 TGTGCCAGCAGTTCATCAGGACCGGCCGGATCCCAGCATTTT CASSSSGPAGSQHF
TRBJ2-1 TRBD2 once TRBV9 TGTGCCAGCAGCGTAACCACGGGGGGATACAATGAGCAGTTCTTC CASSVTTGGYNEQFF
TRBJ1-2 . many TRBV18 TGTGCCAGCTCACGCCAGGGAAACTGGAACTATGGCTACACCTTC CASSRQGNWNYGYTF
TRBJ2-5 . many TRBV30 TGTGCCTGGAGTGTACGAGAGACCCAGTACTTC CAWSVRETQYF
TRBJ1-5 . many TRBV10-3 TGTGCCATCAGTGACGGGGCAGACCCGTATCGCAATCAGCCCCAGCATTTT CAISDGADPYRNQPQHF
TRBJ2-1 TRBD1 many TRBV7-9 TGTGCCAGCAGACCCGGACAGGGGGCGCGTAATGAGCAGTTCTTC CASRPGQGARNEQFF
TRBJ2-1 TRBD1 many TRBV5-4 TGTGCCAGCAGCTTGCCCGGGACAGTATACAATGAGCAGTTCTTC CASSLPGTVYNEQFF